The TCR beta chain under discussion was sequenced for a study of cytomegalovirus exposure and HLA in healthy donors. Details on this clone: The antigen is unknown.

CDR1 SGHTA and CDR2 FQGNSA come from the germline V gene. The CDR3 covers 14 residues. V shed 1 base and J shed 5 bases, with 11 bases lying between them. Study outcomes and limitations: A later analysis revealed that TCR association rates differed between HLA loci, peaking at DRB1 and bottoming out at HLA-C. A later analysis showed that HLA-associated TCR beta chains had undergone more clonal expansion than equally common others.

The study ran its PCR with 60 Vbeta and 13 Jbeta primers. Clones were sequenced by immunoSEQ multiplex PCR, and TCRdb holds only the in-frame ones, with some missing. The profile shows some 130,000 clones, roughly 78% of them singletons. The TCR comes from a man in his forties or fifties in good health and CMV-seronegative. V gene TRBV7-2 combines with J gene TRBJ2-5; D may be TRBD1 (5 bases). The sample comprised PBMCs. The DNA of the CDR3 is TGTGCCAGCAGCTTAGTGGCAGGGATGGAGACCCAGTACTTC. Protein: CASSLVAGMETQYF.